The 32 T cell receptor beta chains presented below share a single source sample, sequenced in a study of human T cells and chemical hapten exposure. Each CDR3 protein gets one entry after TCRdb re-called the 5' RACE reads with MiXCR. Of 75,000 or so distinct CDR3 sequences detected, more than 15% appear once; the ten largest clones hold about 6.5%. Unfractionated whole blood served as the source for total RNA extraction. The source of these receptors is a female donor in good health.

The V call is TRBV7-2, the J call TRBJ2-1; weak D call: TRBD2 (6 bases). CDR1 SGHTA and CDR2 FQGNSA come from the germline V gene. The CDR3 extends over 15 amino acids. Trimming left V 0 bases short and J 7 bases short, with 13 bases between. CDR3 nucleotides: TGTGCCAGCAGCTTAGCGCCCGGGAGATCAAATGAGCAGTTCTTC. Its protein product is CASSLAPGRSNEQFF.

At least ten counts were recorded for this clonotype. The chain is built from TRBV5-1 and TRBJ2-7; possibly TRBD2 for D (5 bases). V lost 5 bases, J lost 2 bases, and 8 bases lay in between. CDR3 size: 12 residues. The V gene's germline CDR1 is SGHRS and CDR2 YFSETQ. CDR3: CASSREPYEQYF. The CDR3 nucleotides are TGCGCCAGCAGTAGGGAGCCCTACGAGCAGTACTTC.

The gene calls are TRBV20-1 and TRBJ1-1, with D unresolved. CDR1 is DFQATT, CDR2 SNEGSKA, per germline (reference sequence). V lost 5 bases, J lost 7 bases, and 17 bases lay in between. The CDR3 is made up of 13 amino acids. The CDR3 loop reads CSALVLERGEAFF. CDR3 sequence (DNA): TGCAGTGCTCTGGTGTTGGAAAGAGGTGAAGCTTTCTTT.

In its sample, this clonotype was seen a few times. This rearrangement joins TRBV20-1 to TRBJ2-1, with 9 bases matching TRBD2. Looked up from germline, CDR1 is DFQATT and CDR2 is SNEGSKA (reference sequence). With 6 bases clipped from V and 8 bases from J, the junction kept 11 bases outside the gene matches. This CDR3 contains 14 residues. CDR3 sequence reads: CSAVGLANRDEQFF. The DNA for the CDR3 is TGCAGTGCGGTCGGACTAGCGAACCGAGATGAGCAGTTCTTC.

This clonotype came up once. The chain has TRBV5-6 and TRBJ2-1; no reliable D call. Trimming cost V 0 bases and J 3 bases, with 22 bases left between them. Germline assignment: CDR1 SGHDT and CDR2 YYEEEE. The CDR3 extends over 19 amino acids. In DNA, the CDR3 is TGTGCCAGCAGCTTGGCCGAAGGTTTAGTTCCCGGGTTCTACAATGAGCAGTTCTTC. Translating gives CASSLAEGLVPGFYNEQFF.

This sequence joins TRBV5-1 and TRBJ1-2, with TRBD1 matching over 8 bases. The length of the CDR3 is 15 residues. Per the germline V gene, CDR1 is SGHRS and CDR2 is YFSETQ. J lost 5 bases, V lost 4 bases, and 10 bases had no gene match. DNA of the CDR3: TGCGCCAGCAGCCCCGGACAGGGCATGGAATATGGCTACACCTTC. Its protein product is CASSPGQGMEYGYTF.

The chain joins TRBV3-1 to TRBJ2-7; D gene ambiguous. The CDR3 extends over 13 amino acids. From germline, CDR1 is LGHDT and CDR2 YNNKEL (reference sequence). V was shortened by 4 bases and J by 5 bases, with 12 bases between the two germline ends. CDR3 loop: CASSPRPVHEQYF. In nucleotides, the CDR3 is TGTGCCAGCAGCCCCCGTCCAGTCCACGAGCAGTACTTC.

This clonotype turned up a few times. The chain carries TRBV11-1 and TRBJ2-3; unclear D gene. V lost 2 bases and J 6 bases, leaving 12 bases between the germline ends. The CDR3 loop spans 14 amino acids. From germline, CDR1 is SGHAT and CDR2 FQDESV (reference sequence). The CDR3 DNA sequence: TGTGCCAGCAGCTTAAGTCGAGCAAGGGATACGCAGTATTTT. Protein: CASSLSRARDTQYF.

The sample holds a few counts of this clonotype. This chain uses TRBV6-1 with TRBJ2-1; D is undetermined. Germline CDR1 and CDR2: MNHNS and SASEGT. Trimming stripped 3 bases from V and 2 bases from J, with 8 bases between. CDR3 length: 14 residues. As DNA, the CDR3 is TGTGCCAGCAGTGACTGGACGACCTACAATGAGCAGTTCTTC. Amino acid sequence: CASSDWTTYNEQFF.

This chain uses TRBV12-3 or TRBV12-4 with TRBJ1-5, with 8 bases matching TRBD1. Trimming took 5 bases from V and 9 from J; bases not matched to a gene: 6. The CDR3 sequence is 13 residues long. The CDR3 loop is CASSDRGRVPQHF. The DNA of the CDR3 is TGTGCCAGCAGTGACAGGGGAAGGGTGCCCCAGCATTTT.

The CDR3 coding sequence is TGTGCCAGCAGCCCCTGGGGGCTGGACTATGGCTACACCTTC. Protein product: CASSPWGLDYGYTF. V gene TRBV6-2 or TRBV6-3 combines with J gene TRBJ1-2; D may be TRBD1 (6 bases). This CDR3 region has 14 residues. Trimming removed 6 bases from V and 3 bases from J, with 14 bases in between. Germline-derived CDR1 and CDR2 are MNHEY and SVGEGT.

This chain connects TRBV11-2 to TRBJ1-1, with no clear D. V gave up 0 bases and J gave up 5 bases, with 7 bases separating them. This CDR3 has 13 residues. CDR1 is SGHAT and CDR2 is FQNNGV in the germline V gene. The DNA of the CDR3 is TGTGCCAGCAGCTTAGAGGCTGGGACTGAAGCTTTCTTT. This gives the protein CASSLEAGTEAFF.

This clonotype has only a few counts. V gene TRBV5-1 combines with J gene TRBJ1-1, with D perhaps TRBD1 (5 bases). Per germline, CDR1 SGHRS and CDR2 YFSETQ. The CDR3 runs 15 residues. Deletions cut 0 bases from V and 6 bases from J, with 15 bases between. The CDR3 is CASSLAQGIGSEAFF. The CDR3 nucleotides are TGCGCCAGCAGCTTGGCCCAGGGTATTGGATCTGAAGCTTTCTTT.

J is TRBJ2-1 and V is TRBV4-3, with 13 nucleotides matching TRBD2. Germline values: CDR1 LGHNA, CDR2 YSLEER. The CDR3 has 16 amino acids. V lost 4 bases, J lost 2 bases, and 2 bases stayed unmatched. CDR3 region: CASSRTSGGTYNEQFF. The CDR3 coding sequence is TGCGCCAGCAGCCGGACTAGCGGGGGCACCTACAATGAGCAGTTCTTC.

The genes are TRBV5-1 and TRBJ2-3, with no clear D. V was pared by 5 bases and J by 2 bases, with 12 bases between. The CDR3 is 14 amino acids. CDR1 is SGHRS and CDR2 is YFSETQ in the germline V gene. This CDR3 reads CASSQSIATDTQYF. The CDR3 DNA reads as TGCGCCAGCAGTCAGAGCATTGCCACAGATACGCAGTATTTT.

This clonotype appeared many times. The chain is built from TRBV7-2 and TRBJ2-4; no clear D gene. V was clipped by 1 base and J by 7 bases, with 5 bases between them. Germline CDR1 SGHTA, CDR2 FQGNSA. The CDR3 totals 12 residues. CDR3 sequence reads: CASSLVGNIQYF. The CDR3, as DNA: TGTGCCAGCAGCTTAGTAGGGAACATTCAGTACTTC.

This chain joins TRBV7-2 and TRBJ2-7; 11 nucleotides line up with TRBD2. V was pared by 5 bases and J by 4 bases, with 7 bases of the junction left unmatched. The CDR3 contains 15 residues. CDR1 is SGHTA, CDR2 FQGNSA, per germline. The CDR3 region has the DNA TGTGCCAGCAGCCCTTCTAGCGGGAGGTGGTACGAGCAGTACTTC. It translates to CASSPSSGRWYEQYF. Together with reference TRBV7-2 and TRBJ2-7, the CDR3 gives the full variable domain: GAGVSQSPSNKVTEKGKDVELRCDPISGHTALYWYRQSLGQGLEFLIYFQGNSAPDKSGLPSDRFSAERTGGSVSTLTIQRTQQEDSAVYLCASSPSSGRWYEQYFGPGTRLTVT.

In this sample, this clonotype turned up a few times. The chain is built from TRBV5-6 and TRBJ1-2; perhaps TRBD1 as D (6 bases). The V end lost 7 bases, the J end lost 8 bases, and 21 bases lay between the germline ends. Germline CDR1 SGHDT, CDR2 YYEEEE. The CDR3 covers 14 residues. The CDR3 DNA reads TGTGCCAGCGCGCAGGGTGGGGGCGAGGTCGGCTACACCTTC. Translation gives CASAQGGGEVGYTF.

The chain has TRBV6-2 or TRBV6-3 and TRBJ2-1; D ambiguous. The germline V gene encodes CDR1 MNHEY and CDR2 SVGEGT. Trimming removed 6 bases at V and 7 bases at J, with 13 bases between. The CDR3 length is 13 residues. In DNA form, the CDR3 reads TGTGCCAGCAGCCTTACGGGCCGGAATGAGCAGTTCTTC. It specifies CASSLTGRNEQFF.

The V gene is TRBV24-1, the J gene TRBJ2-7; TRBD2 aligns across 9 bases. CDR1 and CDR2 (germline): KGHDR, SFDVKD. The CDR3 is made up of 13 amino acids. The V and J ends lost 9 bases and 3 bases, in that order; junction bases with no gene match: 5. The CDR3: CATAAGGGYEQYF. CDR3 nucleotides: TGTGCCACCGCGGCGGGAGGGGGCTACGAGCAGTACTTC.

A few counts support this clonotype. The chain links TRBV27 to TRBJ1-5, with 9 bases lining up with TRBD1. With V trimmed by 4 bases and J by 0 bases, 16 bases remained unmatched. CDR3 length: 20 residues. CDR1 and CDR2 from the germline V gene are MNHEY and SMNVEV (reference sequence). The DNA for the CDR3 is TGTGCCAGCAGTTCCAGCCCGGGACAGGGAGGCAGGGATAGCAATCAGCCCCAGCATTTT. It specifies CASSSSPGQGGRDSNQPQHF.

The chain is built from TRBV15 and TRBJ2-1, with D possibly matching TRBD1 (6 bases). Germline V lookup: CDR1 LNHNV, CDR2 YYDKDF (reference sequence). V was cut by 3 bases and J by 4 bases, with 28 bases left in between. The CDR3 length is 20 residues. The CDR3 DNA follows: TGTGCCACCAGCAGCCTTCCACGCGGCGCCCGGGACACCCGTTACAATGAGCAGTTCTTC. Its translation: CATSSLPRGARDTRYNEQFF.

This clonotype was picked up a small number of times. The J gene is TRBJ2-3, the V gene TRBV29-1, with TRBD1 matching over 7 bases. V shed 1 base, J shed 7 bases, and the junction held 2 bases outside the gene matches. Germline CDR1 is SQVTM and CDR2 is ANQGSEA. The length of the CDR3 is 12 residues. The CDR3 nucleotides read TGCAGCGTTGAAGGGACAGGATATACGCAGTATTTT. The encoded protein is CSVEGTGYTQYF.

The sample holds a few counts of this clonotype. The CDR3 spells CSALGPLSTDTQYF. In DNA form, the CDR3 reads TGCAGTGCTTTGGGACCCCTGAGCACAGATACGCAGTATTTT. The rearrangement links TRBV20-1 to TRBJ2-3, with D possibly called TRBD1 or TRBD2 (5 bases each). The V gene's germline CDR1 is DFQATT and CDR2 SNEGSKA (reference sequence). The CDR3 extends over 14 amino acids. V dropped 5 bases and J dropped 0 bases, with 12 bases sitting between them.

This clonotype has only a few counts. This chain connects TRBV5-1 to TRBJ2-7; D ambiguous. CDR1 SGHRS and CDR2 YFSETQ come from the germline V gene. V lost 4 bases and J 0 bases, leaving 17 bases between the germline ends. The CDR3 has 16 residues. The CDR3 spells CASSPDPQRSSYEQYF. The CDR3 DNA is TGCGCCAGCAGCCCGGACCCCCAGAGGAGCTCCTACGAGCAGTACTTC.

The chain is built from TRBV6-6 and TRBJ1-1, with a tentative D call TRBD1 (6 bases). Trimming took 6 bases from V and 4 from J, leaving 15 bases between them. The CDR3 length is 14 residues. Germline lookup yields CDR1 MNHNY and CDR2 SVGAGI (reference sequence). The CDR3 region has the DNA TGTGCCAGCAGACGAACAGGGTCTGGCACTGAAGCTTTCTTT. Translation gives CASRRTGSGTEAFF.

The chain uses TRBV7-2 and TRBJ2-1; 7 nucleotides match TRBD2. From germline, CDR1 is SGHTA and CDR2 FQGNSA. V was clipped by 5 bases and J by 4 bases; unmatched bases: 8. The CDR3 is made up of 15 amino acids. CDR3 DNA: TGTGCCAGCAGCCCAGAAGGGACTACATACAATGAGCAGTTCTTC. Amino acids: CASSPEGTTYNEQFF. Filled out from reference TRBV7-2 and TRBJ2-1, the complete variable domain reads GAGVSQSPSNKVTEKGKDVELRCDPISGHTALYWYRQSLGQGLEFLIYFQGNSAPDKSGLPSDRFSAERTGGSVSTLTIQRTQQEDSAVYLCASSPEGTTYNEQFFGPGTRLTVL.

This clonotype appeared a few times. The chain has TRBV3-1 and TRBJ2-7; D unresolved. V was trimmed by 4 bases and J by 6 bases, leaving 10 bases between them. Per germline, CDR1 LGHDT and CDR2 YNNKEL (reference sequence). The length of the CDR3 is 12 residues. The CDR3 is CASSLSWAEQYF. The CDR3 DNA is TGTGCCAGCAGCCTTTCGTGGGCCGAGCAGTACTTC.

The chain joins TRBV7-2 to TRBJ2-3; 7 nucleotides line up with TRBD2. Per germline, CDR1 SGHTA and CDR2 FQGNSA. The CDR3 loop spans 15 amino acids. Losses at the gene ends were 5 bases for V and 1 base for J; bases not matched to a gene: 6. The CDR3 DNA reads as TGTGCCAGCAGCACCCGACTAGCAGGCACAGATACGCAGTATTTT. The encoded protein is CASSTRLAGTDTQYF.

V usage is TRBV6-2 or TRBV6-3 and J usage is TRBJ1-1, with no clear D. Trimming shortened V by 0 bases and J by 10 bases, and 9 bases separated the two germline ends. This CDR3 has 12 amino acids. The germline V gene has CDR1 MNHEY and CDR2 SVGEGT. CDR3 residues: CASSYSDLRAFF. The CDR3 nucleotides are TGTGCCAGCAGTTACTCTGACCTTCGAGCTTTCTTT.

This clonotype has a count of ten or more. The rearrangement uses TRBV6-6 and TRBJ2-5; TRBD1 agrees at 8 bases. The CDR3 covers 14 residues. Trimming cost V 6 bases and J 1 base; bases outside gene matches: 4. CDR1 and CDR2 from the germline V gene are MNHNY and SVGAGI (reference sequence). CDR3 sequence (DNA): TGTGCCAGCAGACGACAGGGGACCCAAGAGACCCAGTACTTC. Translating it yields CASRRQGTQETQYF.

This clonotype was counted between two and nine times. The genes are TRBV12-3 or TRBV12-4 and TRBJ1-6; tentative D call: TRBD1 (6 bases). V dropped 6 bases and J dropped 7 bases, with 13 bases sitting between them. There are 14 residues in the CDR3. For the CDR3, the DNA is TGTGCCAGCAGATACAGGGAGGGGAATTCACCCCTCCACTTT. This codes for CASRYREGNSPLHF.